Following are 14 T cell receptor beta chains from one sample sequenced in a study of T cells in Graves' hyperthyroidism and ophthalmopathy (dated by TCRdb to about 2019). Receptor libraries were prepared by multiplex PCR. The sample was run on an Illumina HiSeq 2000. The TCR beta CDR3 regions were amplified from RNA transcripts. A first-round RT-PCR of the TCR CDR3 used the HTBI primer set with the Qiagen OneStep RT-PCR kit. The public reads were quality trimmed at Q25 with fastp and then assembled into clones with MiXCR by TCRdb, keeping productive beta chains. Duplicate CDR3 protein sequences are folded into a single record with the most common DNA and genes. Present in this sample are approximately 370,000 distinct CDR3 sequences, roughly 15% of which were seen just once. Approximately 33% of the sample rests with the top ten. Specimen: blood. These receptors all come from a woman in her 30s with Graves' hyperthyroidism that later progressed to Graves' ophthalmopathy.

This clonotype was detected ten times or more. V usage is TRBV6-1 and J usage is TRBJ2-1; D might be TRBD2 (7 bases). CDR1 MNHNS and CDR2 SASEGT come from the germline V gene. This CDR3 comprises 13 residues. V was trimmed by 7 bases and J by 7 bases, leaving 14 bases between them. The CDR3 is CASNEGGGNEQFF. The CDR3 DNA reads as TGTGCCAGCAACGAAGGGGGGGGGAATGAGCAGTTCTTC.

This chain connects TRBV18 to TRBJ2-3; possible D gene TRBD2, 5 bases. This CDR3 contains 16 residues. V shed 2 bases and J shed 4 bases, with 16 bases lying between them. Germline CDR1 and CDR2: KGHSH and LQKENI. The CDR3 bases are TGTGCCAGCTCACCAGTGAGGGCGTCGACTTCAGATACGCAGTATTTT. Protein sequence: CASSPVRASTSDTQYF.

This clonotype was seen a few times. This may stem from a read error, because a much larger clone lies one nucleotide away. This chain joins TRBV28 and TRBJ1-5; D unresolved. V was cut by 8 bases and J by 7 bases, with 15 bases left in between. CDR3 length: 13 residues. Germline CDR1 reads MDHEN; CDR2 reads SYDVKM. In nucleotides, the CDR3 is TGTGCCAGCGGATCCGACACGTACCAGCCCCAGCATTTT. It yields the protein CASGSDTYQPQHF.

This clonotype was observed at least ten times. This chain's CDR3 is CAWKGMEYTGELFF. The CDR3 DNA follows: TGTGCCTGGAAAGGGATGGAGTACACCGGGGAGCTGTTTTTT. V and J are TRBV30 and TRBJ2-2, with D unclear. V dropped 4 bases and J dropped 3 bases, with 12 bases sitting between them. The CDR3 spans 14 residues. Germline loops: CDR1 GTSNPN, CDR2 SVGIG (reference sequence). Looking up the rest from reference TRBV30 and TRBJ2-2 gives the full variable domain: SQTIHQWPATLVQPVGSPLSLECTVEGTSNPNLYWYRQAAGRGLQLLFYSVGIGQISSEVPQNLSASRPQDRQFILSSKKLLLSDSGFYLCAWKGMEYTGELFFGEGSRLTVL.

Concerning this clonotype itself: At one end, the junction sequence differs from germline, possibly due to a read error. The V gene is TRBV6-8, the J gene TRBJ1-3, with no clear D. CDR1 MNHGY and CDR2 SAAAGT come from the germline V gene. The length of the CDR3 is 17 residues. CDR3 nucleotides: TGTGCCAGCAGTTACCCAACACCGGGCCCCTCTGGAAACACTATATATTTT. Its translation is CASSYPTPGPSGNTIYF.

This clonotype was observed many times. The J gene is TRBJ1-4, the V gene TRBV28, with TRBD1 matching over 12 bases. After removal of 3 bases from V and 8 bases from J, the junction contained 13 bases not matched to a gene. In germline, CDR1 is MDHEN, CDR2 SYDVKM. The CDR3 covers 18 residues. As DNA, the CDR3 is TGTGCCAGCAGTTTTTCGGGACAGGGGGCGCCTGTGGGGGAAAAACTGTTTTTT. Its protein product is CASSFSGQGAPVGEKLFF.

Many counts were recorded for this clonotype. The CDR3 sequence is CASSYMGAGANVLTF. CDR3 DNA sequence: TGTGCCAGCAGCTATATGGGGGCTGGGGCCAACGTCCTGACTTTC. The chain has TRBV5-5 and TRBJ2-6; tentatively, D is TRBD1 or TRBD2 (5 bases each). Trimming cost V 3 bases and J 2 bases, with 9 bases left between them. From germline, CDR1 is SGHKS and CDR2 YYEKEE (reference sequence). The CDR3 runs 15 residues.

This clonotype was detected many times. The rearrangement uses TRBV12-3 or TRBV12-4 and TRBJ2-2; D remains ambiguous. V was pared by 1 base and J by 2 bases, with 8 bases between. The length of the CDR3 is 15 residues. CDR3 sequence reads: CASSLGKGNTGELFF. CDR3 DNA: TGTGCCAGCAGTTTAGGCAAAGGAAACACCGGGGAGCTGTTTTTT.

There are many counts of this clonotype. The chain joins TRBV28 to TRBJ1-5, with D possibly being TRBD1 (6 bases). With 5 bases removed from V and 5 bases from J, the gap between germline ends came to 16 bases. The CDR3 is made up of 15 amino acids. CDR1 MDHEN and CDR2 SYDVKM come from the germline V gene. The CDR3 DNA is TGTGCCAGCAGTCAACAGGGTCTCGGAGATCAGCCCCAGCATTTT. Protein: CASSQQGLGDQPQHF.

The chain combines TRBV5-5 with TRBJ2-2; 7 positions match TRBD2. Trimming at V came to 1 base and at J to 4 bases, leaving 1 base not matched to a gene. This CDR3 contains 14 residues. CDR1 and CDR2 from the germline V gene are SGHKS and YYEKEE (reference sequence). CDR3 coding DNA: TGTGCCAGCAGCTTGTGGGGGGGCACCGGGGAGCTGTTTTTT. This codes for CASSLWGGTGELFF.

V is TRBV7-6 and J is TRBJ1-3; D uncertain. The CDR3 is 17 residues long. Germline values: CDR1 SGHVS, CDR2 FNYEAQ. V was cut by 2 bases and J by 0 bases, with 14 bases left in between. CDR3 nucleotides: TGTGCCAGCAGCTTAACAAGGACGTCCAGCTCTGGAAACACCATATATTTT. This codes for CASSLTRTSSSGNTIYF.

This clonotype was observed many times. V is TRBV7-9 and J is TRBJ1-1; D remains ambiguous. This CDR3 is built from 12 residues. Germline V lookup: CDR1 SEHNR, CDR2 FQNEAQ (reference sequence). The V and J ends lost 1 base and 2 bases respectively, with 2 bases between them. CDR3 bases: TGTGCCAGCAGCTTAGATAACACTGAAGCTTTCTTT. Residues: CASSLDNTEAFF.

This chain uses TRBV11-3 with TRBJ2-2, with D uncertain. V was pared by 3 bases and J by 6 bases, with 8 bases between. The CDR3 spans 13 residues. Germline CDR1 reads SGHNT; CDR2 reads YENEEA. The CDR3 sequence is CASSFPGPGELFF. Here the CDR3 DNA reads TGTGCCAGCAGCTTTCCAGGCCCCGGGGAGCTGTTTTTT.

This clonotype occurred many times. The rearrangement links TRBV15 to TRBJ1-5; D may be TRBD1 (6 bases). CDR1 and CDR2 from the germline V gene are LNHNV and YYDKDF (reference sequence). The CDR3 contains 15 residues. Trimming cost V 3 bases and J 9 bases, with 18 bases left between them. In DNA, the CDR3 is TGTGCCACCAGCAGTGCCAACCGGGACAATTGGCCCCAGCATTTT. Its translation is CATSSANRDNWPQHF.